Each of the 15 T cell receptor beta chains below was sequenced from the same sample in a study of shared T cell receptors in the human thymus. Sequencing was performed with immunoSEQ multiplex PCR; in TCRdb, only in-frame clones are kept and a portion is missing. Of 650,000 to 950,000 clones detected, around 85% appear once; the ten largest clones hold roughly 0.01%. These data were likewise used in another study, on human thymus T cells.

Sequenced material: thymocytes. These receptors were taken from a girl under three years old with a congenital heart defect.

The rearrangement joins TRBV14 to TRBJ1-2, with TRBD1 as a possible D gene (5 bases). V shed 4 bases and J shed 6 bases, with 9 bases lying between them. The CDR3 covers 12 residues. Germline CDR1 reads SGHDN; CDR2 reads FVKESK. CDR3 nucleotide sequence: TGTGCCAGCAGCCTTACAGGAGATGGCTACACCTTC. Protein product: CASSLTGDGYTF.

Remarks on this clone: This specimen includes other DNA sequences encoding the same CDR3. V usage is TRBV27 and J usage is TRBJ1-5; TRBD1 is a possible D gene (5 bases). The V gene lost 2 bases and the J gene lost 2 bases, with 10 bases spanning the gap. The germline V gene encodes CDR1 MNHEY and CDR2 SMNVEV (reference sequence). The CDR3 runs 15 residues. For the CDR3, the DNA is TGTGCCAGCAGTTTAAGGCAGGGTGGCAATCAGCCCCAGCATTTT. Translating gives CASSLRQGGNQPQHF.

The chain couples TRBV27 to TRBJ1-3; the D is unclear. Germline V gives CDR1 MNHEY, CDR2 SMNVEV (reference sequence). The CDR3 is made up of 14 amino acids. V shed 3 bases and J shed 8 bases, with 14 bases lying between them. The DNA for the CDR3 is TGTGCCAGCAGTTTTCGGGGATGCGGGGACACCATATATTTT. It yields the protein CASSFRGCGDTIYF.

This clone appeared a few times. The chain has TRBV19 and TRBJ1-1; 8 nucleotides line up with TRBD1. The CDR3 runs to 14 residues. The germline V gene encodes CDR1 LNHDA and CDR2 SQIVND (reference sequence). V dropped 8 bases and J dropped 5; count of bases not matched to a gene: 10. The CDR3 nucleotides are TGTGCCAGTGGGCACAGGGGGATGAGTACTGAAGCTTTCTTT. This translates into CASGHRGMSTEAFF.

The chain is built from TRBV27 and TRBJ2-7, with 12 nucleotides matching TRBD1. CDR1 is MNHEY, CDR2 SMNVEV, per germline (reference sequence). V was clipped by 2 bases and J by 2 bases; unmatched bases: 1. The length of the CDR3 is 15 residues. Written as DNA, the CDR3 is TGTGCCAGCAGTTTAAGGGACAGGGGGCCCTACGAGCAGTACTTC. This codes for CASSLRDRGPYEQYF.

V and J are TRBV29-1 and TRBJ2-1, with TRBD2 as a possible D gene (6 bases). The CDR3 length is 12 residues. From germline, CDR1 is SQVTM and CDR2 ANQGSEA. Trimming took 4 bases from V and 5 from J, leaving 9 bases between them. The DNA for the CDR3 is TGCAGCGTTGTGACGGGGGACAATGAGCAGTTCTTC. This codes for CSVVTGDNEQFF.

The V call is TRBV5-1, the J call TRBJ1-2, with D possibly matching TRBD1 (5 bases). CDR1 and CDR2 (germline): SGHRS, YFSETQ. CDR3 length: 13 residues. Trimming removed 6 bases at V and 2 bases at J, with 11 bases between. The CDR3 nucleotides read TGCGCCAGCACCCCGGGGGGGAACTATGGCTACACCTTC. It translates to CASTPGGNYGYTF.

The chain joins TRBV7-8 to TRBJ2-3; 7 nucleotides match TRBD2. The J segment lost 2 bases and the V segment lost 5 bases, leaving 16 bases of the junction unmatched. Germline V gene lookup returns CDR1 SGHVS and CDR2 FQNEAQ. CDR3 length: 18 amino acids. CDR3 loop: CASSPAERLAPPTDTQYF. In DNA form, the CDR3 reads TGTGCCAGCAGCCCGGCCGAGAGACTAGCACCCCCCACAGATACGCAGTATTTT.

The chain couples TRBV2 to TRBJ1-2, with no clear D. V lost 0 bases to trimming and J lost 5 bases, with 22 bases between them. The CDR3 loop spans 18 amino acids. Germline assignment: CDR1 SNHLY and CDR2 FYNNEI. The CDR3 is CASSEAITGSGDRYGYTF. Written as DNA, the CDR3 is TGTGCCAGCAGTGAAGCGATAACGGGAAGCGGGGATAGGTATGGCTACACCTTC. The complete variable domain, with remaining parts taken from reference TRBV2 and TRBJ1-2, reads EPEVTQTPSHQVTQMGQEVILRCVPISNHLYFYWYRQILGQKVEFLVSFYNNEISEKSEIFDDQFSVERPDGSNFTLKIRSTKLEDSAMYFCASSEAITGSGDRYGYTFGSGTRLTVV.

The rearrangement joins TRBV29-1 to TRBJ2-1, with 9 positions matching TRBD1. V lost 7 bases and J lost 7; bases outside the gene matches: 17. The CDR3 contains 16 residues. Per germline, CDR1 SQVTM and CDR2 ANQGSEA. CDR3 region: CSAESPPDRGGNEQFF. As DNA, the CDR3 is TGCAGCGCTGAGTCCCCCCCAGACAGGGGGGGGAATGAGCAGTTCTTC.

This clone occurred once. The gene calls are TRBV12-5 and TRBJ1-2; tentative D call: TRBD1 (5 bases). The CDR3 sequence is 12 residues long. Germline loops: CDR1 LGHNT, CDR2 FRNRAP. V was pared by 1 base and J by 5 bases, with 5 bases between. The CDR3 DNA is TGTGCTAGTGGTTTGGGACAGTATGGCTACACCTTC. Translated, it gives CASGLGQYGYTF.

The V call is TRBV6-1, the J call TRBJ1-5, with 7 bases aligning to TRBD1. After removal of 8 bases from V and 2 bases from J, the junction contained 6 bases not matched to a gene. Germline V lookup: CDR1 MNHNS, CDR2 SASEGT. The CDR3 is made up of 14 amino acids. CDR3 sequence: CASVSRGGNQPQHF. DNA of the CDR3: TGTGCCAGCGTCTCCAGGGGGGGCAATCAGCCCCAGCATTTT.

This sequence joins TRBV4-1 and TRBJ2-3; D is uncertain. V dropped 2 bases and J dropped 2 bases, with 17 bases sitting between them. This CDR3 is built from 17 residues. The germline V gene encodes CDR1 MGHRA and CDR2 YSYEKL. The CDR3 spells CASSQRRSTPYTDTQYF. DNA of the CDR3: TGCGCCAGCAGCCAACGCCGTTCGACACCGTACACAGATACGCAGTATTTT.

The chain is built from TRBV2 and TRBJ1-1; D remains unclear. The CDR3 is 15 residues long. V lost 0 bases and J 1 base, leaving 9 bases between the germline ends. Germline V lookup: CDR1 SNHLY, CDR2 FYNNEI. This chain's CDR3 is CASSEAQIPNTEAFF. The CDR3, as DNA: TGTGCCAGCAGTGAAGCCCAGATACCGAACACTGAAGCTTTCTTT. Full variable domain (missing parts from reference TRBV2 and TRBJ1-1): EPEVTQTPSHQVTQMGQEVILRCVPISNHLYFYWYRQILGQKVEFLVSFYNNEISEKSEIFDDQFSVERPDGSNFTLKIRSTKLEDSAMYFCASSEAQIPNTEAFFGQGTRLTVV.

This chain connects TRBV18 to TRBJ2-5, with a possible D match to TRBD2 (6 bases). The length of the CDR3 is 16 residues. Trimming shortened V by 5 bases and J by 2 bases, and 18 bases separated the two germline ends. From germline, CDR1 is KGHSH and CDR2 LQKENI. CDR3 DNA sequence: TGTGCCAGCTCAACCTTGGCGGGAAATTTACAAGAGACCCAGTACTTC. Protein: CASSTLAGNLQETQYF. Combining the CDR3 with reference TRBV18 and TRBJ2-5 gives the whole variable domain NAGVMQNPRHLVRRRGQEARLRCSPMKGHSHVYWYRQLPEEGLKFMVYLQKENIIDESGMPKERFSAEFPKEGPSILRIQQVVRGDSAAYFCASSTLAGNLQETQYFGPGTRLLVL.